A selection of T cell receptor beta chains follows, all from one sample in a study of blood T cell repertoires in COVID-19. Repertoires were generated with immunoSEQ multiplex PCR, while TCRdb's copy carries only in-frame clones and drops some. The sample has about 240,000 clones, roughly four fifths seen once. Specimen: peripheral blood. These TCRs come from a man between 25 and 39 years old who had recovered from COVID-19. Each CDR3 is given with its conserved first and last residue. D genes are given only for firm matches. The listing skips clone size in some rows; elsewhere it reads once, few, many or a size class.

size	V	D	J	CDR3	DNA
.	TRBV5-1	.	TRBJ2-5	CASTRGQQETQYF	TGCGCCAGCACCCGCGGGCAGCAAGAGACCCAGTACTTC
.	TRBV11-2	.	TRBJ1-2	CASSLDPGQGYGYTF	TGTGCCAGCAGCTTAGATCCTGGCCAGGGCTATGGCTACACCTTC
.	TRBV7-9	.	TRBJ2-3	CASSAGVTDTQYF	TGTGCCAGCAGCGCAGGGGTCACAGATACGCAGTATTTT
.	TRBV6-6	.	TRBJ1-5	CASSYEASQPQHF	TGTGCCAGCAGTTACGAGGCTTCTCAGCCCCAGCATTTT
.	TRBV30	TRBD1	TRBJ2-7	CACTGGEGGQYF	TGTGCCTGTACAGGGGGTGAAGGAGGGCAGTACTTC
.	TRBV14	TRBD2	TRBJ2-3	CASSRAGADTQYF	TGTGCCAGCAGCAGGGCGGGGGCAGATACGCAGTATTTT
.	TRBV2	TRBD1	TRBJ1-5	CASRGGGSHQPQHF	TGTGCCAGCAGAGGGGGCGGTTCTCATCAGCCCCAGCATTTT
.	TRBV10-2	TRBD1	TRBJ1-5	CASSRTGDRPQHF	TGCGCCAGCAGCAGGACAGGGGATCGGCCCCAGCATTTT
.	TRBV27	.	TRBJ1-2	CASTPSGIRGLGYTF	TGTGCCAGCACCCCGAGCGGGATTAGGGGTCTTGGCTACACCTTC
once	TRBV2	TRBD1	TRBJ2-1	CASKWDREYNEQFF	TGTGCCAGCAAGTGGGACAGGGAATACAATGAGCAGTTCTTC
.	TRBV21-1	.	TRBJ1-6	CASSEGGIPYNSPLHF	TGTGCCAGCAGCGAGGGGGGGATACCCTATAATTCACCCCTCCACTTT
.	TRBV14	.	TRBJ1-2	CASNSGRAGYTF	TGTGCCAGCAACTCGGGGAGGGCCGGCTACACCTTC
once	TRBV5-1	TRBD2	TRBJ2-1	CASSSKRGNNEQFF	TGCGCCAGCAGCTCAAAGCGGGGGAACAATGAGCAGTTCTTC
.	TRBV5-1	.	TRBJ2-4	CASSLGGGKNIQYF	TGCGCCAGCAGCTTGGGAGGGGGCAAAAACATTCAGTACTTC
once	TRBV11-2	TRBD2	TRBJ2-7	CASSHNRYGGGLYEQYF	TGTGCCAGCAGCCACAACCGGTACGGGGGGGGCCTCTACGAGCAGTACTTC
.	TRBV11-2	.	TRBJ1-2	CASRRLGNYGYTF	TGTGCCAGCCGGAGACTAGGCAACTATGGCTACACCTTC
.	TRBV29-1	.	TRBJ1-4	CSAGRDTEKLFF	TGCAGCGCCGGGAGGGATACTGAAAAACTGTTTTTT
many	TRBV5-1	.	TRBJ1-6	CASSLDGTYSPLHF	TGCGCCAGCAGCTTGGACGGGACTTATTCACCCCTCCACTTT
.	TRBV7-9	.	TRBJ1-3	CASSRGLNTIYF	TGTGCCAGCAGCCGGGGACTAAACACCATATATTTT
.	TRBV6-5	TRBD2	TRBJ2-1	CASSAGGLHNEQFF	TGTGCCAGCAGCGCGGGGGGGCTCCACAATGAGCAGTTCTTC
.	TRBV25-1	.	TRBJ1-6	CASSDPGQGYSPLHF	TGTGCCAGCAGTGACCCCGGCCAGGGATATTCACCCCTCCACTTT
.	TRBV18	.	TRBJ1-2	CASSPLDSLLGYGYTF	TGTGCCAGCTCACCATTGGACAGCCTCCTAGGCTATGGCTACACCTTC
.	TRBV5-8	TRBD1	TRBJ1-1	CASSFSGTGMSEAFF	TGTGCCAGCAGCTTCTCGGGGACAGGGATGAGTGAAGCTTTCTTT
.	TRBV29-1	TRBD2	TRBJ2-5	CSVKRDGQETQYF	TGCAGCGTTAAGCGGGACGGACAAGAGACCCAGTACTTC
.	TRBV19	TRBD2	TRBJ2-4	CATRLAGGFQNIQYF	TGTGCCACTAGACTAGCGGGGGGTTTTCAAAACATTCAGTACTTC
.	TRBV10-3	TRBD1	TRBJ2-7	CAIRRPGQSYEQYF	TGTGCCATCAGAAGACCGGGACAGTCGTACGAGCAGTACTTC
.	TRBV9	TRBD2	TRBJ2-1	CASSVAGGVLDNEQFF	TGTGCCAGCAGCGTAGCTGGGGGGGTGTTGGACAATGAGCAGTTCTTC
.	TRBV10-3	.	TRBJ1-1	CAISEGGAGMNTEAFF	TGTGCCATCAGTGAGGGGGGGGCAGGAATGAACACTGAAGCTTTCTTT
few	TRBV6-5	.	TRBJ1-1	CASSLSGTSTEAFF	TGTGCCAGCAGTCTATCCGGGACTTCGACTGAAGCTTTCTTT
.	TRBV4-1	TRBD2	TRBJ2-1	CASSPGTSGVDEQFF	TGCGCCAGCAGCCCGGGGACTAGCGGGGTGGATGAGCAGTTCTTC
.	TRBV7-3	TRBD2	TRBJ2-1	CASSSLSGGVNEQFF	TGTGCCAGCAGCTCGCTTAGCGGGGGGGTCAATGAGCAGTTCTTC
few	TRBV11-3	.	TRBJ2-1	CASSLTGDAYNEQFF	TGTGCCAGCAGCTTAACGGGGGACGCCTACAATGAGCAGTTCTTC
.	TRBV28	.	TRBJ1-2	CASSPGIYGYTF	TGTGCCAGCAGCCCGGGGATCTATGGCTACACCTTC
.	TRBV3-1/TRBV3-2	.	TRBJ2-2	CASQGNTGELFF	TGTGCCAGCCAGGGGAACACCGGGGAGCTGTTTTTT
few	TRBV5-1	TRBD1	TRBJ1-2	CASRGQSLNYGYTF	TGCGCCAGCAGGGGACAGTCCCTTAACTATGGCTACACCTTC
.	TRBV6-5	.	TRBJ1-2	CASRAGTNYGYTF	TGTGCCAGCAGGGCCGGGACAAACTATGGCTACACCTTC
.	TRBV11-2	TRBD1	TRBJ2-1	CASSSRDRGKEQFF	TGTGCCAGCAGCTCCCGGGACAGGGGGAAGGAGCAGTTCTTC
.	TRBV6-5	.	TRBJ1-2	CASSPRDTNYGYTF	TGTGCCAGCAGTCCTCGGGACACCAACTATGGCTACACCTTC
.	TRBV5-1	TRBD1	TRBJ1-4	CASSYRDREEKLFF	TGCGCCAGCAGCTACCGGGACAGGGAGGAAAAACTGTTTTTT
.	TRBV2	.	TRBJ2-7	CASRGTMTTYEQYF	TGTGCCAGCAGAGGTACAATGACTACCTACGAGCAGTACTTC
.	TRBV27	.	TRBJ2-7	CASSPLVALEVNEQYF	TGTGCCAGCAGCCCCTTAGTGGCCCTGGAGGTCAACGAGCAGTACTTC
.	TRBV11-1	.	TRBJ2-2	CASRATGTTNTGELFF	TGTGCCAGCAGAGCCACGGGGACAACGAACACCGGGGAGCTGTTTTTT
.	TRBV5-1	.	TRBJ2-7	CASSLGGGPGSYEQYF	TGCGCCAGCAGCTTGGGAGGGGGACCGGGCTCCTACGAGCAGTACTTC
.	TRBV5-1	TRBD1	TRBJ2-3	CASSLATAWTGGTDTQYF	TGCGCCAGCAGCTTGGCCACCGCCTGGACAGGGGGCACAGATACGCAGTATTTT
.	TRBV5-6	TRBD2	TRBJ2-5	CASSLAYGGSAGTQYF	TGTGCCAGCAGCTTGGCATACGGGGGGTCGGCTGGGACCCAGTACTTC
.	TRBV5-1	TRBD2	TRBJ2-5	CASSFSGEETQYF	TGCGCCAGCAGCTTTAGCGGGGAAGAGACCCAGTACTTC
.	TRBV5-1	TRBD1	TRBJ1-1	CASSSTPGGVVNTEAFF	TGCGCCAGCAGCTCTACACCAGGGGGCGTAGTGAACACTGAAGCTTTCTTT